The 17 T cell receptor beta chains below were found in one sample sequenced in a study of identical twins. TCRdb used MiXCR to reprocess the 5' RACE reads, holding one entry per CDR3 protein. The sample contains approximately 630,000 distinct CDR3 sequences, roughly 6.6% of which appear only once. The same specimen was also included in a second study, on yellow fever vaccine responses in identical twins.

The sequenced material came from PBMCs. These receptors were obtained from a woman under 30 in good health.

The chain carries TRBV13 and TRBJ1-1; 7 bases map to TRBD1. After removal of 4 bases from V and 5 bases from J, the junction contained 10 bases not matched to a gene. The CDR3 is made up of 15 amino acids. CDR1 and CDR2 (germline): PRHDT, FYEKMQ (reference sequence). The CDR3 region has the DNA TGTGCCAGCAGCTCAGACAGGGAAGACGGAACTGAAGCTTTCTTT. Residues: CASSSDREDGTEAFF.

This chain links TRBV29-1 with TRBJ2-3; 12 bases are a match to TRBD2. CDR3 size: 15 residues. Germline V lookup: CDR1 SQVTM, CDR2 ANQGSEA. The V and J ends lost 6 bases and 1 base, in that order; junction bases with no gene match: 5. The CDR3 is CSVLRTSGGTDTQYF. CDR3 DNA sequence: TGCAGCGTCTTACGGACTAGCGGGGGCACAGATACGCAGTATTTT.

The rearrangement links TRBV4-1 to TRBJ1-1; TRBD1 might be the D (6 bases). The germline CDR1 and CDR2 sequences are MGHRA and YSYEKL. V was trimmed by 6 bases and J by 0 bases, leaving 14 bases between them. The CDR3 has 15 amino acids. The CDR3 DNA is TGCGCCAGCAGACGTCCAGGGGTCCTGAACACTGAAGCTTTCTTT. This encodes CASRRPGVLNTEAFF.

This clonotype came up many times. V usage is TRBV12-3 or TRBV12-4 and J usage is TRBJ2-5, with D uncertain. Trimming removed 3 bases from V and 2 bases from J, with 4 bases in between. This CDR3 is built from 12 residues. The DNA for the CDR3 is TGTGCCAGCAGTTTTCCTCAAGAGACCCAGTACTTC. Its translation is CASSFPQETQYF.

This clonotype has a handful of counts. The rearrangement links TRBV3-1 to TRBJ2-5; D might be TRBD2 (5 bases). Germline lookup yields CDR1 LGHDT and CDR2 YNNKEL (reference sequence). The CDR3 totals 14 residues. V shed 2 bases and J shed 5 bases, with 12 bases lying between them. As DNA, the CDR3 is TGTGCCAGCAGCCAACGAGCGGACGGGGAGACCCAGTACTTC. It codes for CASSQRADGETQYF.

This clonotype was counted at least ten times. This rearrangement joins TRBV7-6 to TRBJ1-6; tentatively, D is TRBD1 (6 bases). Germline assignment: CDR1 SGHVS and CDR2 FNYEAQ. The CDR3 is 15 amino acids. Trimming cost V 1 base and J 9 bases, with 13 bases left between them. The CDR3: CASSLEGQGLSPLHF. For the CDR3, the DNA is TGTGCCAGCAGCTTAGAGGGTCAGGGGCTTTCACCCCTCCACTTT. Together with reference TRBV7-6 and TRBJ1-6, the CDR3 gives the full variable domain: GAGVSQSPRYKVTKRGQDVALRCDPISGHVSLYWYRQALGQGPEFLTYFNYEAQQDKSGLPNDRFSAERPEGSISTLTIQRTEQRDSAMYRCASSLEGQGLSPLHFGNGTRLTVT.

V gene TRBV20-1 combines with J gene TRBJ2-2; perhaps D is TRBD1 or TRBD2 (5 bases each). V gave up 6 bases and J gave up 3 bases, with 17 bases separating them. Germline-derived CDR1 and CDR2 are DFQATT and SNEGSKA (reference sequence). The CDR3 is made up of 15 amino acids. The CDR3 DNA follows: TGCAGTGCCCGCCCGGGGCGGCATGACACCGGGGAGCTGTTTTTT. Protein sequence: CSARPGRHDTGELFF.

The rearrangement links TRBV7-9 to TRBJ2-2, with 9 bases matching TRBD2. CDR3 length: 15 residues. The germline CDR1 and CDR2 sequences are SEHNR and FQNEAQ (reference sequence). J lost 4 bases, V lost 10 bases, and 10 bases had no gene match. The CDR3 DNA reads as TGTGCCATCCTAGATAGCGGGAGCCCCACCGGGGAGCTGTTTTTT. Translating gives CAILDSGSPTGELFF.

There are many counts of this clonotype. The rearrangement uses TRBV5-1 and TRBJ2-1, with 8 bases identical to TRBD2. This CDR3 contains 15 residues. Germline CDR1 and CDR2: SGHRS and YFSETQ. V shed 5 bases and J 4 bases; nucleotides not matched to a gene: 8. This chain's CDR3 is CASRSTSGRYNEQFF. For the CDR3, the DNA is TGCGCCAGCAGATCAACTAGCGGAAGGTACAATGAGCAGTTCTTC. The variable domain in full, completed from reference TRBV5-1 and TRBJ2-1, reads KAGVTQTPRYLIKTRGQQVTLSCSPISGHRSVSWYQQTPGQGLQFLFEYFSETQRNKGNFPGRFSGRQFSNSRSEMNVSTLELGDSALYLCASRSTSGRYNEQFFGPGTRLTVL.

In this sample, this clonotype turned up many times. The chain carries TRBV15 and TRBJ1-2; TRBD1 might be the D (6 bases). This CDR3 contains 17 residues. Trimming shortened V by 6 bases and J by 0 bases, and 20 bases separated the two germline ends. The germline gives CDR1 LNHNV, CDR2 YYDKDF (reference sequence). The CDR3: CATSSKLQGTPNYGYTF. In nucleotides, the CDR3 is TGTGCCACCAGTAGTAAACTACAGGGAACCCCTAACTATGGCTACACCTTC.

This clonotype occurred a few times. This chain connects TRBV6-5 to TRBJ2-7; tentatively, D is TRBD1 or TRBD2 (6 bases each). Germline values: CDR1 MNHEY, CDR2 SVGAGI. V was shortened by 0 bases and J by 6 bases, with 15 bases between the two germline ends. The CDR3 runs to 15 residues. The CDR3 bases are TGTGCCAGCAGTTACTCTGGAGAAACGGGGGCCGAGCAGTACTTC. Protein sequence: CASSYSGETGAEQYF.

This clonotype came up many times. This rearrangement joins TRBV29-1 to TRBJ2-7; a weak D match, TRBD1 (6 bases). Germline-derived CDR1 and CDR2 are SQVTM and ANQGSEA. The V gene lost 4 bases and the J gene lost 7 bases, with 11 bases spanning the gap. This CDR3 is 11 amino acids long. The CDR3 here is CSVGGTREQYF. In DNA, the CDR3 is TGCAGCGTTGGAGGGACAAGAGAGCAGTACTTC.

A single count supports this clonotype. CDR3 DNA sequence: TGTGCCAGCAGCGTAGGTCTAGCGGGTAAGCCCCCCTACAATGAGCAGTTCTTC. This sequence encodes CASSVGLAGKPPYNEQFF. The chain combines TRBV9 with TRBJ2-1; TRBD2 matches at 8 bases. CDR3 length: 18 amino acids. CDR1 and CDR2 (germline): SGDLS, YYNGEE. Losses at the gene ends were 0 bases for V and 2 bases for J; bases not matched to a gene: 10.

The CDR3 nucleotides are TGCAGTGCATCCCTATCGCGGGAGACAGAGACCCAGTACTTC. Its protein product is CSASLSRETETQYF. The chain couples TRBV20-1 to TRBJ2-5; 7 nucleotides agree with TRBD2. V shed 6 bases, J shed 4 bases, and the junction held 11 bases outside the gene matches. The CDR3 is 14 residues long. The germline CDR1 and CDR2 sequences are DFQATT and SNEGSKA (reference sequence).

This clonotype was recorded at least ten times. The chain uses TRBV20-1 and TRBJ2-7, with 7 bases aligning to TRBD2. Germline V gives CDR1 DFQATT, CDR2 SNEGSKA (reference sequence). The CDR3 has 14 residues. V lost 3 bases, J lost 1 base, and 6 bases stayed unmatched. This CDR3 is CSASTPGGSYEQYF. CDR3 nucleotide sequence: TGCAGTGCTAGTACCCCGGGAGGTTCCTACGAGCAGTACTTC.

This clonotype has ten or more counts. V gene TRBV4-1 combines with J gene TRBJ2-3, with 11 bases identical to TRBD2. The CDR3 covers 16 residues. V gave up 1 base and J gave up 4 bases; unmatched junction bases: 4. CDR1 is MGHRA and CDR2 is YSYEKL in the germline V gene. For the CDR3, the DNA is TGCGCCAGCAGCCAAGTTGGTAGCGGGAGGGCAGATACGCAGTATTTT. Amino acids: CASSQVGSGRADTQYF.

This sequence joins TRBV24-1 and TRBJ2-5; D perhaps matches TRBD1 (5 bases). Looked up from germline, CDR1 is KGHDR and CDR2 is SFDVKD. CDR3 size: 12 residues. Trimming shortened V by 5 bases and J by 11 bases, and 14 bases separated the two germline ends. CDR3 bases: TGTGCCACCAGTGCTTCGACAGAGGCACAGTACTTC. Amino acid sequence: CATSASTEAQYF.